This is a list of T cell receptor beta chains from one sample in a study of beta chain features in type 1 diabetes. Sequencing used immunoSEQ multiplex PCR; TCRdb keeps in-frame clones, though not all of them. The sample has 100,000 to 150,000 clones, approximately 10% seen once. The sequenced material came from central memory CD4+ T cells from blood. The receptors here all came from a young man with type 1 diabetes. CDR3s include the opening cysteine and the closing phenylalanine or tryptophan. Each record gives: D gene, J gene, V gene, CDR3 protein. The D gene is left open where the match is weak.

>-|TRBJ1-1|TRBV2
CASSEAIRTEAFF
>TRBD1|TRBJ1-3|TRBV29-1
CSVRGTADPENTIYF
>-|TRBJ2-1|TRBV4-2
CASSQNPGQNNEQFF
>-|TRBJ2-3|TRBV7-2
CASSLVLSTDTQYF
>TRBD1|TRBJ2-7|TRBV7-9
CASSFAQGNYEQYF
>TRBD2|TRBJ2-1|TRBV7-2
CASTTSGGLMGNNEQFF
>-|TRBJ2-7|TRBV28
CASSSYTPVAYEQYF
>-|TRBJ2-7|TRBV5-1
CASSYSGVRDEQYF
>-|TRBJ1-2|TRBV5-4
CASSPDGQPYGYTF
>-|TRBJ2-3|TRBV6-6
CASIPRGGDTQYF
>-|TRBJ2-5|TRBV5-6
CASSTQGTQYF
>TRBD1|TRBJ2-1|TRBV9
CASSVEGGPGQFF
>-|TRBJ1-1|TRBV4-3
CASSRGMADTEAFF
>-|TRBJ2-3|TRBV5-8
CASSRGLVRPDTQYF
>-|TRBJ1-1|TRBV19
CASSIGEDTEAFF
>TRBD1|TRBJ2-1|TRBV4-2
CASSLTGHEQFF
>TRBD2|TRBJ2-5|TRBV4-2
CASSPGTRRETQYF
>TRBD1|TRBJ2-5|TRBV5-1
CASSSGQKETQYF
>TRBD2|TRBJ2-7|TRBV18
CASSRRKSGGATYEQYF
>-|TRBJ2-1|TRBV9
CASSPQGESNEQFF
>-|TRBJ2-3|TRBV6-6
CASRRAISTDTQYF
>-|TRBJ1-4|TRBV6-1
CASSAREFSTNEKLFF
>-|TRBJ2-5|TRBV6-5
CASNRQGRQETQYF
>TRBD1|TRBJ2-7|TRBV14
CASSLGQGFYEQYF
>TRBD2|TRBJ2-1|TRBV30
CACIRSGGAHEQFF
>-|TRBJ2-7|TRBV28
CASSFGGISYEQYF
>TRBD1|TRBJ1-6|TRBV2
CASSEQGSGSPLHF
>-|TRBJ2-6|TRBV4-1
CASSQDDPKRAGANVLTF
>-|TRBJ1-3|TRBV2
CASGDSSGNTIYF
>-|TRBJ1-2|TRBV29-1
CSAAGAARANYGYTF
>-|TRBJ2-7|TRBV5-8
CASRDTTYEQYF
>TRBD1|TRBJ1-1|TRBV28
CASRLGGQGAEAFF